These 9 T cell receptor beta chains came from one sample sequenced in a study of blood T cells in healthy people across ages. Then a second PCR, running about 6 to 11 cycles, was carried out with a sample-barcoded 5' primer and a J-beta primer mix. TCRdb itself ran the 5' RACE reads through MiXCR, one entry per CDR3 protein. Of 750,000 to 850,000 distinct CDR3 sequences detected, about 25% appear once; the ten largest clones hold under 4%. These data were also reused for a study on T cells of mothers and their children.

Input material: blood. The receptors derive from a boy aged 5-17 years in good health.

This clonotype was found a few times. The CDR3 bases are TGTGCCTCCCTGAGCGGGGCCACTGAAGCTTTCTTT. Its translation is CASLSGATEAFF. The chain uses TRBV28 and TRBJ1-1; the D gene is possibly TRBD1 (5 bases). The CDR3 spans 12 residues. Trimming shortened V by 11 bases and J by 4 bases, and 14 bases separated the two germline ends. Germline V gene sequence: CDR1 MDHEN, CDR2 SYDVKM.

This clonotype was counted only a few times. V usage is TRBV7-6 and J usage is TRBJ2-7; 8 bases agree with TRBD1. CDR1 and CDR2 (germline): SGHVS, FNYEAQ. Trimming at V came to 1 base and at J to 2 bases, leaving 7 bases not matched to a gene. The CDR3 is 16 residues long. Here the CDR3 DNA reads TGTGCCAGCAGCTTAGGAGCCGGGACAGGACCCTACGAGCAGTACTTC. Its translation: CASSLGAGTGPYEQYF. Full variable domain (outside the CDR3, taken from reference TRBV7-6 and TRBJ2-7): GAGVSQSPRYKVTKRGQDVALRCDPISGHVSLYWYRQALGQGPEFLTYFNYEAQQDKSGLPNDRFSAERPEGSISTLTIQRTEQRDSAMYRCASSLGAGTGPYEQYFGPGTRLTVT.

The chain uses TRBV4-3 and TRBJ2-3, with a possible D match to TRBD2 (5 bases). V was shortened by 1 base and J by 2 bases, with 25 bases between the two germline ends. The CDR3 has 20 residues. The germline V gene has CDR1 LGHNA and CDR2 YSLEER. CDR3: CASSQVLAFEGSGNTDTQYF. The DNA for the CDR3 is TGCGCCAGCAGCCAAGTTTTGGCTTTCGAAGGGAGCGGCAACACAGATACGCAGTATTTT.

There are a few counts of this clonotype. The chain joins TRBV29-1 to TRBJ1-1, with a weak D call TRBD1 (5 bases). V lost 5 bases to trimming and J lost 4 bases, with 14 bases between them. This CDR3 contains 13 residues. The germline CDR1 and CDR2 sequences are SQVTM and ANQGSEA. The CDR3 nucleotides are TGCAGCGTTCAGGGAGGGTTGAGCACTGAAGCTTTCTTT. The encoded protein is CSVQGGLSTEAFF.

The rearrangement joins TRBV15 to TRBJ2-3; TRBD2 matches at 14 bases. The ends lost 8 bases at V and 3 bases at J; junction bases unmatched: 1. Germline CDR1 LNHNV, CDR2 YYDKDF (reference sequence). This CDR3 has 14 residues. As DNA, the CDR3 is TGTGCCACCGGGACTAGCGGGAGTACAGATACGCAGTATTTT. Residues: CATGTSGSTDTQYF.

The chain couples TRBV20-1 to TRBJ2-4; D is undetermined. Between the trimmed V and J ends, which lost 2 bases and 5 bases, there was a span of 16 bases. Germline-derived CDR1 and CDR2 are DFQATT and SNEGSKA (reference sequence). The CDR3 loop spans 15 amino acids. The CDR3 here is CSARLIQGPQNIQYF. CDR3 DNA: TGCAGTGCTAGATTGATCCAAGGGCCCCAAAACATTCAGTACTTC.

This clonotype has more than one count but fewer than ten. The chain is built from TRBV5-6 and TRBJ2-7, with no clear D. CDR3 length: 13 residues. The V gene lost 3 bases and the J gene lost 2 bases, with 9 bases spanning the gap. Germline V CDR1 and CDR2: SGHDT, YYEEEE. The CDR3 DNA follows: TGTGCCAGCAGCTACGACAAGGCCTACGAGCAGTACTTC. Residues: CASSYDKAYEQYF.

The J gene is TRBJ2-3, the V gene TRBV10-3; 9 bases are a match to TRBD1. CDR1 is ENHRY and CDR2 is SYGVKD in the germline V gene. V lost 3 bases to trimming and J lost 0 bases; unmatched junction nucleotides: 4. The CDR3 runs 16 residues. The CDR3 loop is CAISEVDRGSTDTQYF. DNA of the CDR3: TGTGCCATCAGTGAAGTAGACAGGGGGAGCACAGATACGCAGTATTTT.

The chain recombines TRBV19 with TRBJ1-1; 8 nucleotides match TRBD1. Germline V gene sequence: CDR1 LNHDA, CDR2 SQIVND (reference sequence). The trim removed 6 bases at V and 10 bases at J, leaving 13 bases unmatched. The CDR3 extends over 14 amino acids. The DNA for the CDR3 is TGTGCCAGTAGCCGAAATCCGGACAGGGCTGGAGCTTTCTTT. Its protein is CASSRNPDRAGAFF. Combining the CDR3 with reference TRBV19 and TRBJ1-1 gives the whole variable domain DGGITQSPKYLFRKEGQNVTLSCEQNLNHDAMYWYRQDPGQGLRLIYYSQIVNDFQKGDIAEGYSVSREKKESFPLTVTSAQKNPTAFYLCASSRNPDRAGAFFGQGTRLTVV.